This T cell receptor (beta chain) appears in the sequencing data of a study of cytomegalovirus exposure and HLA in healthy donors. 60 Vbeta and 13 Jbeta primers were used in PCR. The repertoire was sequenced with immunoSEQ multiplex PCR; TCRdb's copy has only in-frame clones and lacks some. This sample has 30,000 to 40,000 clones, with less than 70% found just once. This CDR3 is built from 14 residues. CDR1 is MDHEN and CDR2 is SYDVKM in the germline V gene. Between the trimmed V and J ends, which lost 7 bases and 4 bases, there was a span of 16 bases. Sequenced sample: PBMCs. The receptor was isolated from a middle-aged man in good health and CMV-seropositive. The chain uses TRBV28 and TRBJ1-2; no firm D call. Here the CDR3 reads CASNRDRVLYGYTF. CDR3 DNA: TGTGCCAGCAACCGAGATCGGGTTCTCTATGGCTACACCTTC.